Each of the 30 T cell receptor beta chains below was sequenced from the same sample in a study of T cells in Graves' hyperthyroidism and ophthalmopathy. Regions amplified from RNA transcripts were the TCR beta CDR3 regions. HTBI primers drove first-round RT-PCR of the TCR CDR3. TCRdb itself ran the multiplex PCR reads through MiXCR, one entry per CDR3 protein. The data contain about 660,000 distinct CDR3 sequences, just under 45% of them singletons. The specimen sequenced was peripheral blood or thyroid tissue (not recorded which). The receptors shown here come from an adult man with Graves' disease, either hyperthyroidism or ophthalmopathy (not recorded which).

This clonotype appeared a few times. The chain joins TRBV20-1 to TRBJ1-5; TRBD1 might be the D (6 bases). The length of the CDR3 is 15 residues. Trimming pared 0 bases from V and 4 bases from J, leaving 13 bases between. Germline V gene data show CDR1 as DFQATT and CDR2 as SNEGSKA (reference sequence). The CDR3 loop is CSARDPGGANQPQHF. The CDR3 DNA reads TGCAGTGCTAGAGATCCGGGGGGGGCGAATCAGCCCCAGCATTTT.

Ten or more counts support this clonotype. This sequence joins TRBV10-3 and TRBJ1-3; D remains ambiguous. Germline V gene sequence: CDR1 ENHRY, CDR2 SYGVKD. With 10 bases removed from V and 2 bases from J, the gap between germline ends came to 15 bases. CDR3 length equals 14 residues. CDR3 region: CATKPGAAGNTIYF. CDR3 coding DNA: TGTGCCACCAAACCAGGTGCCGCTGGAAACACCATATATTTT.

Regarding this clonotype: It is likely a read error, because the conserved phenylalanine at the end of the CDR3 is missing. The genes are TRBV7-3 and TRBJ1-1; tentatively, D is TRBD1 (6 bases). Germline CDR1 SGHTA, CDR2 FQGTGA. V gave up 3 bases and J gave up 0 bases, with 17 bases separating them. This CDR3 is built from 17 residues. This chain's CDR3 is CASSLRGEGKVNTEAFL. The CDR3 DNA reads TGTGCCAGCAGCTTGAGGGGGGAAGGGAAGGTGAACACTGAAGCTTTCCTT.

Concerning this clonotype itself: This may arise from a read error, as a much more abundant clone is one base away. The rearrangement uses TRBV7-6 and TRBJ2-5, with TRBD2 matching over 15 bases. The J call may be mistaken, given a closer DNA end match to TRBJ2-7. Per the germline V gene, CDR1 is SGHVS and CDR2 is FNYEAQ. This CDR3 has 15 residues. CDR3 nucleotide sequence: TGTGCCAACAGCTCCGGACTAGCGGGAGGGTACGAGCAGTACTTC. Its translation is CANSSGLAGGYEQYF.

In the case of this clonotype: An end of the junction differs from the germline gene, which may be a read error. This CDR3 is CASNSHSGSNEQYF. As DNA, the CDR3 is TGTGCCAGCAATAGTCATAGCGGGAGTAACGAGCAGTACTTC. V and J are TRBV29-1 and TRBJ2-7; TRBD2 matches at 9 bases. CDR3 length equals 14 residues. Per germline, CDR1 SQVTM and CDR2 ANQGSEA.

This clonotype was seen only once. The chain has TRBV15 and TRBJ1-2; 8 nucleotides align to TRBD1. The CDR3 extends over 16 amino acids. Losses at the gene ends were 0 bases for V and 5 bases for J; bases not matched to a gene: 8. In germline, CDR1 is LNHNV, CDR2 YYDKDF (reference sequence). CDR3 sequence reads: CATSRDRDRPTYGYTF. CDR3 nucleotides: TGTGCCACCAGCAGAGATCGGGACAGGCCTACTTATGGCTACACCTTC.

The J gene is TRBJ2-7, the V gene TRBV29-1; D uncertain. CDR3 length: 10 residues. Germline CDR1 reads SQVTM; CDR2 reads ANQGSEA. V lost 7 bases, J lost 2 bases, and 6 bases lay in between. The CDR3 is CSGAPYEQYF. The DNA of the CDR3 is TGCAGCGGTGCCCCCTACGAGCAGTACTTC.

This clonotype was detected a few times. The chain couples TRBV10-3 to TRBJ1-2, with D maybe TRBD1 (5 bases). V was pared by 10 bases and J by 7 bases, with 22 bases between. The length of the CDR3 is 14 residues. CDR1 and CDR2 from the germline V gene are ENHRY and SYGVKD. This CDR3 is CASSFGQGIIGYTF. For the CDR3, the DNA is TGTGCCAGCAGCTTCGGTCAGGGAATTATTGGCTACACCTTC.

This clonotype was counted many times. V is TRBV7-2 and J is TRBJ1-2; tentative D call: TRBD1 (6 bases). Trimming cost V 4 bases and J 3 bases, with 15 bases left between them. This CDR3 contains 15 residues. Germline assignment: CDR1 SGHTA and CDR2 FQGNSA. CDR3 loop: CASSSLQQGDYGYTF. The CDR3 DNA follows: TGTGCCAGCAGCTCCCTTCAACAGGGTGACTATGGCTACACCTTC.

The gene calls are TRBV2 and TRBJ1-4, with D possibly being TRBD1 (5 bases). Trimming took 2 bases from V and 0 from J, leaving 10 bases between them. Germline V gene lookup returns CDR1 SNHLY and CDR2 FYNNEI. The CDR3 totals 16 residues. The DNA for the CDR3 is TGTGCCAGCAGTGAAAAGGGGCGTGCAACTAATGAAAAACTGTTTTTT. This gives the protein CASSEKGRATNEKLFF.

CDR3 in amino acids: CASSVDGGAVGETQYF. The CDR3 region has the DNA TGTGCCAGCAGCGTAGACGGGGGGGCCGTTGGAGAGACCCAGTACTTC. The V call is TRBV9, the J call TRBJ2-5; 8 bases align to TRBD2. The V gene's germline CDR1 is SGDLS and CDR2 YYNGEE. J lost 4 bases, V lost 0 bases, and 8 bases had no gene match. The CDR3 is made up of 16 amino acids.

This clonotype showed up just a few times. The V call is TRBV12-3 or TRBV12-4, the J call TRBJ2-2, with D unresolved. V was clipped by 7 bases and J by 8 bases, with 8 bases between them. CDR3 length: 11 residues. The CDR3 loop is CASIGSGELFF. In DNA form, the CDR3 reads TGTGCCAGCATCGGGTCGGGGGAGCTGTTTTTT.

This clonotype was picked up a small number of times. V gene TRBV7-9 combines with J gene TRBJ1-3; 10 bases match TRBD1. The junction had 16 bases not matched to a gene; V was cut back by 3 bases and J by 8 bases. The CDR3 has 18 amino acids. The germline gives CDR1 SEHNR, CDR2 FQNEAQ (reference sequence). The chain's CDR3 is CASSLRGSGTGVLHTIYF. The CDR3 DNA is TGTGCCAGCAGCTTGCGGGGCTCCGGGACAGGGGTATTGCACACCATATATTTT.

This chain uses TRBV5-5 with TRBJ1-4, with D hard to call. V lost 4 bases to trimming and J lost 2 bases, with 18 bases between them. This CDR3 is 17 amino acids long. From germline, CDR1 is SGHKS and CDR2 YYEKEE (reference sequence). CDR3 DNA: TGTGCCAGCAGCCGTCAAGAAAAGGTCGCGACTAATGAAAAACTGTTTTTT. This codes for CASSRQEKVATNEKLFF.

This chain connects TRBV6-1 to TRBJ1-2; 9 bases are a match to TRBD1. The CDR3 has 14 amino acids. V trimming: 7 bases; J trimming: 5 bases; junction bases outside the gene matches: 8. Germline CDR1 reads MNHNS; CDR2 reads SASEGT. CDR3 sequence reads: CASTSTGGSYGYTF. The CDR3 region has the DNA TGTGCCAGCACATCAACAGGGGGCAGTTATGGCTACACCTTC.

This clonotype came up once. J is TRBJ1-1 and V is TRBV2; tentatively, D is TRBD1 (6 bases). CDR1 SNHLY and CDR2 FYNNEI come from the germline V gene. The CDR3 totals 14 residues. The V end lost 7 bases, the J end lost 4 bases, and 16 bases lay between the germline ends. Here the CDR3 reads CASTVTGMATEAFF. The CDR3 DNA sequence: TGTGCCAGCACCGTTACAGGGATGGCCACTGAAGCTTTCTTT.

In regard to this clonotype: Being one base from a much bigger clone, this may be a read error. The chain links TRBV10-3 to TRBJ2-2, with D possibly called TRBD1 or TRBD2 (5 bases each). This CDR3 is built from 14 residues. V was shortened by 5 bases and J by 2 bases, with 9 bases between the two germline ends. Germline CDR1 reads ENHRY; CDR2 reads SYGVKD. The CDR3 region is CAISFGGNTGELFF. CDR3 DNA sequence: TGTGCCATCAGTTTTGGGGGTAACACCGGGGAGCTGTTTTTT.

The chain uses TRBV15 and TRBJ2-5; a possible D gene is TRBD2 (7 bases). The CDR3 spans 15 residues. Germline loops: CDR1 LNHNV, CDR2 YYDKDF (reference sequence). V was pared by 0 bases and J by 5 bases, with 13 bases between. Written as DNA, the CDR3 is TGTGCCACCAGCAGAGAATGGGGGGGCGGTGAGACCCAGTACTTC. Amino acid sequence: CATSREWGGGETQYF.

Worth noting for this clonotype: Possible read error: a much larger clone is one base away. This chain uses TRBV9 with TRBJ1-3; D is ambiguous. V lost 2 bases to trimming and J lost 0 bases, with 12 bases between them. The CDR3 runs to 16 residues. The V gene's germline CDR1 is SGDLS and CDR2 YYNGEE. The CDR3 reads CASSVSGVGSGNTIYF. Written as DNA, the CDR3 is TGTGCCAGCAGCGTTAGCGGAGTAGGCTCTGGAAACACCATATATTTT.

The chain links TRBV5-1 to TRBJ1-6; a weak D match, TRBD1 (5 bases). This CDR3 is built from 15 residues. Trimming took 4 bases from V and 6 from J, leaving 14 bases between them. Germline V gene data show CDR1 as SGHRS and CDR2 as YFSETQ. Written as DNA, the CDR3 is TGCGCCAGCAGCATTACCGGGACCGCTAATTCACCCCTCCACTTT. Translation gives CASSITGTANSPLHF.

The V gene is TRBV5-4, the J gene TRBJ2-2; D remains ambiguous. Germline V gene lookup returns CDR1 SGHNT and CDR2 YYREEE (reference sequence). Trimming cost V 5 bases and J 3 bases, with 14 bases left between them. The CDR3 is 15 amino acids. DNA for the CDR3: TGTGCCAGCAGTTACGAGTCTGTTGACACCGGGGAGCTGTTTTTT. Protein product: CASSYESVDTGELFF.

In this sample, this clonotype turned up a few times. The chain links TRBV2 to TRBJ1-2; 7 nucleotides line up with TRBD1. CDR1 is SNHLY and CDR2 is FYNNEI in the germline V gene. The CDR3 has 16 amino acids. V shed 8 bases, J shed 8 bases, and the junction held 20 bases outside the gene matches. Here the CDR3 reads CASSPSVPRGPGGYTF. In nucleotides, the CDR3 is TGTGCCAGCTCACCAAGCGTGCCAAGGGGGCCCGGGGGCTACACCTTC.

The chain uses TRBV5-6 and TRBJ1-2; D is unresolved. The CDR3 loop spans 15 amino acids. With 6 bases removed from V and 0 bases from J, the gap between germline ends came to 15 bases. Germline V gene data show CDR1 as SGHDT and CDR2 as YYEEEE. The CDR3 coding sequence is TGTGCCAGCACCCCTCTTAGCAGGCCTAACTATGGCTACACCTTC. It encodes CASTPLSRPNYGYTF.

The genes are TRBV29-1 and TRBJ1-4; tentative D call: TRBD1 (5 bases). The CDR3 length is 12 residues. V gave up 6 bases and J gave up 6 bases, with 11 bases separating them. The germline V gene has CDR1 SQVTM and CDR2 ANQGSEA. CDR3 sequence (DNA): TGCAGCGTGGAGGCGGGGGATGAAAAACTGTTTTTT. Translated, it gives CSVEAGDEKLFF.

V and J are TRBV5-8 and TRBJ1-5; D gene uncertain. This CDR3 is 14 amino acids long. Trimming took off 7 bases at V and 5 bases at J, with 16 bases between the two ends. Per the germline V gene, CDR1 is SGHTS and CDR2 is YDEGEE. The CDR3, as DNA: TGTGCCAGCTTACCCACGGGCGGAGATCAGCCCCAGCATTTT. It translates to CASLPTGGDQPQHF.

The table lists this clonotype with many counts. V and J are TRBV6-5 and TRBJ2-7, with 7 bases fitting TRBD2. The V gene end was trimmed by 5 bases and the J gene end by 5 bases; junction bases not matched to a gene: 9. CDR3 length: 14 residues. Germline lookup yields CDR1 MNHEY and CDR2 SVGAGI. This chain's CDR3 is CASSEVLAGDEQYF. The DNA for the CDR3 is TGTGCCAGCAGTGAGGTATTAGCGGGCGACGAGCAGTACTTC.

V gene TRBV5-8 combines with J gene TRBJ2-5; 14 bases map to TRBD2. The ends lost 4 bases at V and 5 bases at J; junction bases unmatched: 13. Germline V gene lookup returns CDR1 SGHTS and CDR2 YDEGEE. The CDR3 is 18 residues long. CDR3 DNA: TGTGCCAGCAGCAACACTAATAGGACTAGCGGGAGGTGGGAGACCCAGTACTTC. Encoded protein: CASSNTNRTSGRWETQYF.

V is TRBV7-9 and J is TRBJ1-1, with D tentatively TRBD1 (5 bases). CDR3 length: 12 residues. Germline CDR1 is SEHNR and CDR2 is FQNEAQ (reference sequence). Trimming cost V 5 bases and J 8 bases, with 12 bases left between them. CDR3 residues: CASSPGAGEAFF. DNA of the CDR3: TGTGCCAGCAGCCCCGGGGCTGGCGAAGCTTTCTTT.

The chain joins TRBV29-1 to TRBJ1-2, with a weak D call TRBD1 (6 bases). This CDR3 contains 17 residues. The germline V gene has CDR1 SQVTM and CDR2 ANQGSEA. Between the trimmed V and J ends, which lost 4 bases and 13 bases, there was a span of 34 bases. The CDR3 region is CSVANLQGYGSNYGLTF. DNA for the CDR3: TGCAGCGTTGCGAATTTACAGGGCTACGGCAGTAACTATGGCCTCACCTTC.

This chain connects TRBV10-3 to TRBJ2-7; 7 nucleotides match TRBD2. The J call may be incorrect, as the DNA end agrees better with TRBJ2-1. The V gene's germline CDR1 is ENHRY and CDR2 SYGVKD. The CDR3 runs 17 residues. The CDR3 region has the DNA TGTGCCATCAGTGAGCGCTCGACTAGCCGGGAAGGTAATGAGCAGTTCTTC. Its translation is CAISERSTSREGNEQFF.